The clone carrying this T cell receptor (beta chain) was counted a few times. Its specificity is unknown. Germline CDR1 DFQATT, CDR2 SNEGSKA (reference sequence). The V end was cut by 4 bases, the J end by 6 bases, with 19 bases between. The CDR3 is 15 amino acids. This entry belongs to a study of T cells after yellow fever vaccination. The wider study: For low cell numbers, libraries were made with SMART-Seq v4 Ultra Low Input.

Template switching with 5'RACE generated the TCR cDNA and added a universal primer site and UMIs. One entry per CDR3 protein, called by TCRdb with MiXCR from the 5' RACE reads. The table lists a few hundred thousand distinct CDR3 sequences, over 10% of them singletons. Overall study results and limits: When the response was secondary, it was weaker but reached its peak faster, day 5 versus 15. A limited proportion of clonotypes was detected within both the CD4 and CD8 compartments.

The source of this sequence is a man between 25 and 39 years old who received the YFV17D yellow fever vaccine. The sequenced sample was CD4+ T cells sorted from PBMCs, obtained 45 days after the yellow fever booster vaccination. J is TRBJ1-5 and V is TRBV20-1; no clear D gene. The CDR3 loop is CSATYGAGSGQPQHF. The CDR3 region has the DNA TGCAGTGCTACTTATGGCGCGGGGTCGGGTCAGCCCCAGCATTTT.